This T cell receptor (beta chain) was captured by sequencing in a study of Graves' ophthalmopathy and Graves' hyperthyroidism. Moderately to severely active ophthalmopathy under 3 months, CAS at least 3, NOSPECS at least 4. Orbital computed tomography, together with clinical symptoms, serum thyroxine, TRAb and thyroid ultrasound, was used for diagnosis. Many counts were recorded for this clonotype. Its antigen is undetermined. Study results and limitations: Using 13 signatures, a model distinguished ophthalmopathy from stable hyperthyroidism, reaching around 90% sensitivity and about 81% specificity.

The germline V gene encodes CDR1 MNHNS and CDR2 SASEGT. V was pared by 8 bases and J by 7 bases, with 14 bases between. The CDR3 contains 12 residues. Investigators amplified TCR beta CDR3 regions from RNA transcripts. RT-PCR with HTBI primers came first, then second-round multiplex PCR. TCRdb re-called the multiplex PCR reads with MiXCR, one entry per CDR3 protein. The table has 300,000 to 350,000 distinct CDR3 sequences, 15% to 20% seen once. This sequence joins TRBV6-1 and TRBJ1-1, with D uncertain. Source material: peripheral blood. This sequence originates from an adult man with Graves' ophthalmopathy. In DNA, the CDR3 is TGTGCCAGCCACCGAACGTCCGTTGAAGCTTTCTTT. It specifies CASHRTSVEAFF.